This TCR beta chain originates from a study of blood T cell repertoires in COVID-19. Study-level information: Material from acute and convalescent COVID-19 was sourced from the United States, Italy and Spain. PBMCs, B-cell-depleted T cells, or T cells were the source of the cDNA or gDNA that made up the material.

Study processing details: Researchers report that nucleated cell counts were estimated from reference gene primer amplification. Measured with immunoSEQ multiplex PCR; TCRdb has only the in-frame clones, and not every one. The DNA gave D and trimming, while V, J and clone size come from that table. The repertoire consists of under 200,000 clones, with nearly 90% occurring once and the leading ten covering about a fifth. This receptor was obtained from a man aged 55 to 69 with active or convalescent COVID-19. Material for sequencing was peripheral blood.

CDR3 sequence reads: CASSIGGLAGQETQYF. CDR3 bases: TGTGCCAGTAGTATAGGGGGACTAGCGGGGCAAGAGACCCAGTACTTC. The gene calls are TRBV19 and TRBJ2-5; 13 bases line up with TRBD2. V trimming: 1 base; J trimming: 2 bases; junction bases outside the gene matches: 1. The V gene's germline CDR1 is LNHDA and CDR2 SQIVND (reference sequence). This CDR3 region has 16 residues.